This passage covers 27 T cell receptor beta chains from one sample sequenced in a study of control samples from healthy donors and cancer patients. Some clones are missing from TCRdb's copy, which holds only in-frame ones; the method was immunoSEQ multiplex PCR. The profile shows about 150,000 clones, roughly 94% of them singletons. The specimen was blood. Receptor source: a man in his forties or fifties in good health.

This chain uses TRBV5-1 with TRBJ1-2, with D unresolved. Trimming shortened V by 1 base and J by 8 bases, and 9 bases separated the two germline ends. The CDR3 totals 12 residues. CDR1 SGHRS and CDR2 YFSETQ come from the germline V gene. The DNA for the CDR3 is TGCGCCAGCAGCTTGAGTGATGGGGGCTACACCTTC. Protein product: CASSLSDGGYTF.

The chain recombines TRBV11-2 with TRBJ1-4; possibly TRBD1 for D (6 bases). The CDR3 runs 12 residues. V lost 9 bases and J lost 6, with 11 bases in between. CDR1 is SGHAT, CDR2 FQNNGV, per germline. CDR3 DNA sequence: TGTGCCAGTAAGGGGGAATATGAAAAACTGTTTTTT. Translating it yields CASKGEYEKLFF.

This rearrangement joins TRBV6-5 to TRBJ2-3, with 8 positions matching TRBD1. The junction had 3 bases not matched to a gene; V was cut back by 2 bases and J by 2 bases. Germline assignment: CDR1 MNHEY and CDR2 SVGAGI. This CDR3 has 15 residues. The DNA for the CDR3 is TGTGCCAGCAGTTACAACAGGGGGGCCACAGATACGCAGTATTTT. The encoded protein is CASSYNRGATDTQYF.

The rearrangement links TRBV6-1 to TRBJ2-1, with 7 bases matching TRBD2. V shed 0 bases and J 8 bases; nucleotides not matched to a gene: 7. Germline V gene data show CDR1 as MNHNS and CDR2 as SASEGT. This CDR3 comprises 15 residues. CDR3 in DNA: TGTGCCAGCAGTGAAGCCCCCACCCGGGGGGATGAGCAGTTCTTC. It is translated as CASSEAPTRGDEQFF.

As to this clone: Other nucleotide sequences in the sample specify the same CDR3. The chain links TRBV19 to TRBJ2-2, with no clear D. Germline CDR1 reads LNHDA; CDR2 reads SQIVND (reference sequence). Trimming removed 1 base at V and 4 bases at J, with 4 bases between. The CDR3 runs 13 residues. The CDR3: CASSIGPTGELFF. The CDR3, as DNA: TGTGCCAGTAGTATAGGCCCCACCGGGGAGCTGTTTTTT.

The chain links TRBV30 to TRBJ1-5; D not certain. The germline V gene has CDR1 GTSNPN and CDR2 SVGIG (reference sequence). This CDR3 has 15 amino acids. The germline V and J ends were trimmed by 0 bases and 0 bases, with 9 bases remaining between them. The CDR3 loop is CAWSVAWVSNQPQHF. Written as DNA, the CDR3 is TGTGCCTGGAGTGTAGCGTGGGTTAGCAATCAGCCCCAGCATTTT.

The chain links TRBV19 to TRBJ1-4; a possible D gene is TRBD1 (6 bases). Looked up from germline, CDR1 is LNHDA and CDR2 is SQIVND (reference sequence). The CDR3 has 15 residues. Deletions cut 3 bases from V and 6 bases from J, with 14 bases between. CDR3 region: CASSIWEQGDEKLFF. As DNA, the CDR3 is TGTGCCAGTAGTATTTGGGAACAGGGCGATGAAAAACTGTTTTTT. Variable domain in full (rest from reference TRBV19 and TRBJ1-4): DGGITQSPKYLFRKEGQNVTLSCEQNLNHDAMYWYRQDPGQGLRLIYYSQIVNDFQKGDIAEGYSVSREKKESFPLTVTSAQKNPTAFYLCASSIWEQGDEKLFFGSGTQLSVL.

This clone was seen a handful of times. The chain uses TRBV7-8 and TRBJ1-2; D is ambiguous. V was trimmed by 0 bases and J by 6 bases, leaving 8 bases between them. The germline gives CDR1 SGHVS, CDR2 FQNEAQ. This CDR3 contains 13 residues. This CDR3 reads CASSLATMNGYTF. CDR3 sequence (DNA): TGTGCCAGCAGCTTAGCCACTATGAATGGCTACACCTTC.

The chain employs TRBV27 and TRBJ1-1; 8 bases line up with TRBD1. In germline, CDR1 is MNHEY, CDR2 SMNVEV (reference sequence). The CDR3 loop spans 15 amino acids. V lost 6 bases and J lost 5; bases outside the gene matches: 11. The CDR3 is CASRMRQGRMTEAFF. As DNA, the CDR3 is TGTGCCAGCAGGATGAGACAGGGGCGGATGACTGAAGCTTTCTTT.

This chain links TRBV5-1 with TRBJ1-4, with D uncertain. V lost 0 bases, J lost 3 bases, and 9 bases lay in between. The germline V gene encodes CDR1 SGHRS and CDR2 YFSETQ. The length of the CDR3 is 15 residues. The CDR3 loop is CASSLDPGPNEKLFF. The DNA of the CDR3 is TGCGCCAGCAGCTTGGATCCAGGCCCTAATGAAAAACTGTTTTTT.

The rearrangement links TRBV28 to TRBJ1-2; D unclear. Trimming took off 6 bases at V and 8 bases at J, with 19 bases between the two ends. Germline V gives CDR1 MDHEN, CDR2 SYDVKM. The CDR3 extends over 14 amino acids. For the CDR3, the DNA is TGTGCCAGCAGGACATCACAAGATATTAAGGGCTACACCTTC. Residues: CASRTSQDIKGYTF.

The chain links TRBV4-1 to TRBJ1-4, with D uncertain. Per germline, CDR1 MGHRA and CDR2 YSYEKL. Trimming cost V 0 bases and J 5 bases, with 7 bases left between them. The CDR3 loop spans 14 amino acids. CDR3 nucleotides: TGCGCCAGCAGCCAAGATTCAGGAAATGAAAAACTGTTTTTT. Protein sequence: CASSQDSGNEKLFF.

The chain uses TRBV5-1 and TRBJ2-5; 9 bases are a match to TRBD1. The CDR3 length is 16 residues. The V segment lost 7 bases and the J segment 2 bases; nucleotides outside the gene matches: 12. CDR1 and CDR2 (germline): SGHRS, YFSETQ. The CDR3, as DNA: TGCGCCAGCGGAAAGGGGGGACAGGGACCTCAAGAGACCCAGTACTTC. Translation gives CASGKGGQGPQETQYF.

V usage is TRBV5-1 and J usage is TRBJ2-3; D uncertain. CDR1 SGHRS and CDR2 YFSETQ come from the germline V gene. This CDR3 contains 11 residues. V was pared by 2 bases and J by 6 bases, with 4 bases between. The CDR3 protein is CASSLGDTQYF. The CDR3 DNA sequence: TGCGCCAGCAGCTTAGGGGATACGCAGTATTTT.

This clone was observed a single time. The chain is built from TRBV5-6 and TRBJ1-3; D remains ambiguous. CDR1 and CDR2 (germline): SGHDT, YYEEEE. Trimming left V 0 bases short and J 0 bases short, with 7 bases between. The CDR3 contains 15 residues. The CDR3: CASSLAAVSGNTIYF. CDR3 sequence (DNA): TGTGCCAGCAGCTTGGCCGCTGTCTCTGGAAACACCATATATTTT.

This sequence joins TRBV23-1 and TRBJ2-7; D perhaps matches TRBD1 (5 bases). TRBV23-1 is assigned to the ORF class and has an uncertain function. The V end lost 0 bases, the J end lost 9 bases, and 30 bases lay between the germline ends. This CDR3 region has 19 residues. CDR3 nucleotides: TGCGCCAGCAGTCAATCAGAAAGGGCACCACCCAAGCAGACAAGGGGGCAGTACTTC. It yields the protein CASSQSERAPPKQTRGQYF.

Turning to this clone: One end of the junction fails to match germline, which may point to a read error. The CDR3 spells CASSVKSSQPQHF. The CDR3 DNA reads TGTGCCAGCAGCGTGAAAAGCAGTCAGCCCCAGCATTTT. The J gene is TRBJ1-5, the V gene TRBV12-3 or TRBV12-4; D unresolved. The CDR3 has 13 amino acids.

This chain uses TRBV5-1 with TRBJ2-7; D tentatively reads TRBD1 or TRBD2 (5 bases each). CDR1 and CDR2 from the germline V gene are SGHRS and YFSETQ. The V end was cut by 5 bases, the J end by 4 bases, with 16 bases between. This CDR3 spans 14 amino acids. This chain's CDR3 is CASSPGTGTYEQYF. The CDR3 DNA reads TGCGCCAGCAGTCCAGGGACGGGGACGTACGAGCAGTACTTC. The variable domain in full, completed from reference TRBV5-1 and TRBJ2-7, reads KAGVTQTPRYLIKTRGQQVTLSCSPISGHRSVSWYQQTPGQGLQFLFEYFSETQRNKGNFPGRFSGRQFSNSRSEMNVSTLELGDSALYLCASSPGTGTYEQYFGPGTRLTVT.

The chain combines TRBV6-5 with TRBJ1-2, with D possibly TRBD1 on 6 matching bases. CDR3 length: 12 residues. Germline CDR1 reads MNHEY; CDR2 reads SVGAGI. V was shortened by 6 bases and J by 6 bases, with 11 bases between the two germline ends. This chain's CDR3 is CASSRTVDGYTF. DNA for the CDR3: TGTGCCAGCAGCCGGACAGTAGATGGCTACACCTTC.

The chain uses TRBV27 and TRBJ1-1; D ambiguous. Germline CDR1 is MNHEY and CDR2 is SMNVEV (reference sequence). The V end was cut by 9 bases, the J end by 3 bases, with 20 bases between. There are 15 residues in the CDR3. CDR3 sequence: CARPEDRLQDTEAFF. CDR3 nucleotides: TGTGCCAGGCCTGAGGATAGGCTTCAGGACACTGAAGCTTTCTTT.

V and J are TRBV2 and TRBJ1-1; possible D gene TRBD1, 6 bases. Looked up from germline, CDR1 is SNHLY and CDR2 is FYNNEI. The V gene lost 5 bases and the J gene lost 0 bases, with 7 bases spanning the gap. CDR3 length: 13 amino acids. CDR3 coding DNA: TGTGCCAGCAGTAGGGGGATGAACACTGAAGCTTTCTTT. It is translated as CASSRGMNTEAFF.

The J gene is TRBJ2-3, the V gene TRBV5-1; perhaps TRBD2 as D (7 bases). The CDR3 length is 15 residues. Trimming shortened V by 0 bases and J by 4 bases, and 12 bases separated the two germline ends. Germline values: CDR1 SGHRS, CDR2 YFSETQ. The CDR3 loop reads CASSLVGGPSDTQYF. DNA of the CDR3: TGCGCCAGCAGCTTGGTGGGGGGGCCCTCAGATACGCAGTATTTT.

This chain links TRBV7-9 with TRBJ1-5, with 7 positions matching TRBD1. CDR3 length: 11 amino acids. Germline lookup yields CDR1 SEHNR and CDR2 FQNEAQ (reference sequence). The V segment lost 7 bases and the J segment 9 bases; nucleotides outside the gene matches: 3. The CDR3: CASKHRGPQHF. CDR3 nucleotide sequence: TGTGCCAGCAAGCACAGGGGGCCCCAGCATTTT.

In this sample, this clone turned up once. The gene calls are TRBV3-1 (or the pseudogene TRBV3-2) and TRBJ2-3; D not certain. There are 17 residues in the CDR3. V was pared by 0 bases and J by 2 bases, with 15 bases between. Germline CDR1 and CDR2: LGHDT and YNNKEL (reference sequence). The CDR3 loop reads CASSQEVSSSNTDTQYF. The DNA for the CDR3 is TGTGCCAGCAGCCAAGAAGTTTCTAGTTCTAACACAGATACGCAGTATTTT.

This chain connects TRBV7-9 to TRBJ1-1; the D is unclear. Germline lookup yields CDR1 SEHNR and CDR2 FQNEAQ (reference sequence). With 4 bases removed from V and 12 bases from J, the gap between germline ends came to 9 bases. There are 10 residues in the CDR3. CDR3 protein: CASSSYGTFF. The CDR3 DNA sequence: TGTGCCAGCAGCTCATACGGGACTTTCTTT.

The gene calls are TRBV7-7 and TRBJ2-1; 13 bases are a match to TRBD2. The CDR3 sequence is 17 residues long. The germline V gene encodes CDR1 SSHAT and CDR2 FNYEAQ (reference sequence). Unmatched junction bases numbered 4, after V lost 1 base and J lost 4 bases. The CDR3 loop reads CASSLGLAGGLYNEQFF. As DNA, the CDR3 is TGTGCCAGCAGCTTAGGACTAGCGGGGGGACTATACAATGAGCAGTTCTTC.

The chain is built from TRBV5-1 and TRBJ2-3; 13 bases align to TRBD2. Trimming at V came to 5 bases and at J to 3 bases, leaving 9 bases not matched to a gene. Germline V gives CDR1 SGHRS, CDR2 YFSETQ. The CDR3 covers 17 residues. The CDR3 here is CASRPLLAGGPTDTQYF. CDR3 nucleotide sequence: TGCGCCAGCAGACCGCTACTAGCGGGGGGGCCGACAGATACGCAGTATTTT.